These T cell receptor beta chains were read from a single sample in a study of blood T cell repertoires in COVID-19. The protocol was immunoSEQ multiplex PCR, while the TCRdb copy is restricted to in-frame clones and leaves out a portion. This sample has around 270,000 clones, with around 84% found just once. The sequencing sample was made of peripheral blood. The receptors here all came from a woman aged 55-70 years with COVID-19, enrolled during active disease. Both conserved end residues are part of each CDR3. A D gene is named only where the DNA matches it firmly. Clone size is stated in some rows and not others, as once, few, many or a class when expanded.

>TRBV28|TRBD1|TRBJ2-3|NA
CASRTDRGLDTQYF
TGTGCCAGCAGGACCGACAGGGGGTTAGATACGCAGTATTTT
>TRBV3-1/TRBV3-2|NA|TRBJ2-2|NA
CASTRPGSNTGELFF
TGTGCCAGCACCAGACCCGGGTCGAACACCGGGGAGCTGTTTTTT
>TRBV6-1|TRBD1|TRBJ2-7|NA
CASAFGDRSYEQYF
TGTGCCAGTGCCTTCGGGGACAGATCCTACGAGCAGTACTTC
>TRBV28|NA|TRBJ1-4|NA
CASSSPAGGSYEKLFF
TGTGCCAGCAGTTCCCCGGCGGGGGGCTCCTATGAAAAACTGTTTTTT
>TRBV28|NA|TRBJ1-6|few
CASSSGGVNSPLHF
TGTGCCAGCAGTTCTGGCGGTGTCAATTCACCCCTCCACTTT
>TRBV7-2|NA|TRBJ2-3|NA
CASSSLTRGDTQYF
TGTGCCAGCAGCTCGCTGACCCGCGGAGATACGCAGTATTTT
>TRBV28|NA|TRBJ2-7|NA
CASSLRQGGSEQYF
TGTGCCAGCAGTTTAAGGCAGGGAGGCTCCGAGCAGTACTTC
>TRBV9|TRBD2|TRBJ2-1|NA
CASSAGTSGILNEQFF
TGTGCCAGCAGCGCAGGGACTAGCGGGATCTTGAATGAGCAGTTCTTC
>TRBV7-9|NA|TRBJ2-7|NA
CASSLEGPGRYEQYF
TGTGCCAGCAGCTTAGAAGGTCCGGGGAGGTACGAGCAGTACTTC
>TRBV7-9|NA|TRBJ1-4|NA
CASSLASANEKLFF
TGTGCCAGCAGCTTAGCCAGTGCTAATGAAAAACTGTTTTTT
>TRBV11-2|TRBD1|TRBJ2-7|once
CASSLSWDRGYEQYF
TGTGCCAGCAGCCTCAGTTGGGACAGGGGCTACGAGCAGTACTTC
>TRBV5-6|NA|TRBJ2-7|NA
CASSPGVVIYEQYF
TGTGCCAGCAGCCCAGGGGTCGTCATCTACGAGCAGTACTTC
>TRBV5-6|NA|TRBJ1-5|NA
CASSRGIGLQPQHF
TGTGCCAGCAGCCGGGGGATAGGTCTTCAGCCCCAGCATTTT
>TRBV19|TRBD1|TRBJ1-1|once
CASSLHGQVDTEAFF
TGTGCCAGTAGCTTACACGGACAGGTAGACACTGAAGCTTTCTTT
>TRBV5-4|TRBD2|TRBJ2-7|once
CASSGGGRSSYEQYF
TGTGCCAGCAGCGGGGGCGGGAGGAGCTCCTACGAGCAGTACTTC
>TRBV28|TRBD1|TRBJ1-5|NA
CASSSQTGTGGNQPQHF
TGTGCCAGCAGTTCCCAAACCGGGACAGGGGGCAATCAGCCCCAGCATTTT
>TRBV5-1|NA|TRBJ2-7|once
CASSPMGAHEQYF
TGCGCCAGCAGCCCGATGGGGGCACACGAGCAGTACTTC
>TRBV19|TRBD2|TRBJ2-1|NA
CASSAEGLARYNEQFF
TGTGCCAGTAGTGCAGAGGGACTAGCGCGTTACAATGAGCAGTTCTTC
>TRBV27|NA|TRBJ2-6|once
CASSPQGRLDGANVLTF
TGTGCCAGCAGCCCCCAGGGTCGCCTGGATGGGGCCAACGTCCTGACTTTC
>TRBV28|NA|TRBJ1-2|NA
CASSPLVQGNGYTF
TGTGCCAGCAGCCCCCTGGTACAGGGCAATGGCTACACCTTC
>TRBV2|NA|TRBJ2-5|NA
CASSDLVETQYF
TGTGCCAGCAGTGATCTCGTGGAGACCCAGTACTTC
>TRBV19|TRBD2|TRBJ2-2|NA
CASSLAGRLNTGELFF
TGTGCCAGTAGCTTAGCGGGACGCCTGAACACCGGGGAGCTGTTTTTT
>TRBV7-9|NA|TRBJ2-1|NA
CASSPEPYNEQFF
TGTGCCAGCAGCCCAGAACCCTACAATGAGCAGTTCTTC
>TRBV7-3|NA|TRBJ2-1|NA
CASSPRLVADYNEQFF
TGTGCCAGCAGCCCCCGATTGGTAGCGGACTACAATGAGCAGTTCTTC
>TRBV10-3|NA|TRBJ2-7|NA
CAISESGRYYEQYF
TGTGCCATCAGTGAGTCGGGCAGATACTACGAGCAGTACTTC
>TRBV28|NA|TRBJ1-2|NA
CATSVGGRKGYGYTF
TGTGCCACCTCGGTCGGGGGGCGAAAGGGATATGGCTACACCTTC
>TRBV30|TRBD2|TRBJ2-1|NA
CAWSGLAGGPSGEQFF
TGTGCCTGGAGTGGGCTAGCGGGAGGGCCCTCGGGTGAGCAGTTCTTC
>TRBV7-2|TRBD1|TRBJ2-7|NA
CASSLIGRGQGASEQYF
TGTGCCAGCAGCTTAATAGGTCGCGGGCAGGGGGCGTCCGAGCAGTACTTC
>TRBV5-6|TRBD1|TRBJ2-1|few
CASSLRDREHVRFF
TGTGCCAGCAGCTTACGGGACAGGGAACATGTCCGGTTCTTC
>TRBV12-5|TRBD1|TRBJ2-6|once
CASGLALSTGTGANVLTF
TGTGCTAGTGGTTTGGCCCTCTCGACAGGGACCGGGGCCAACGTCCTGACTTTC
>TRBV5-4|NA|TRBJ1-4|NA
CASSLEQATNEKLFF
TGTGCCAGCAGCTTGGAACAGGCAACTAATGAAAAACTGTTTTTT
>TRBV20-1|NA|TRBJ1-4|NA
CSAGGFEKLFF
TGCAGTGCGGGCGGGTTTGAAAAACTGTTTTTT
>TRBV3-1/TRBV3-2|NA|TRBJ1-2|few
CASSLSAGVYGYTF
TGTGCCAGCAGCCTGAGTGCAGGGGTCTATGGCTACACCTTC
>TRBV9|NA|TRBJ2-2|NA
CASSTRYSSGELFF
TGTGCCAGCAGCACCCGATACAGCTCCGGGGAGCTGTTTTTT
>TRBV6-5|NA|TRBJ2-7|NA
CASSSLGRGAEQYF
TGTGCCAGCAGTTCCCTTGGACGCGGGGCCGAGCAGTACTTC
>TRBV7-6|TRBD1|TRBJ2-1|few
CASSLGRTGGYNEQFF
TGTGCCAGCAGCTTAGGCCGGACAGGGGGCTACAATGAGCAGTTCTTC
>TRBV7-9|NA|TRBJ1-1|once
CASSLAPGGRMNTEAFF
TGTGCCAGCAGCTTAGCGCCCGGGGGTCGAATGAACACTGAAGCTTTCTTT
>TRBV10-3|NA|TRBJ1-1|once
CAIRGDTEAFF
TGTGCCATACGGGGGGACACTGAAGCTTTCTTT
>TRBV15|TRBD2|TRBJ2-7|NA
CATSIGLAGEEQYF
TGTGCCACCAGCATCGGACTAGCGGGAGAAGAGCAGTACTTC
>TRBV30|NA|TRBJ1-4|once
CAWSEKGEDEKLFF
TGTGCCTGGAGTGAAAAGGGGGAAGATGAAAAACTGTTTTTT